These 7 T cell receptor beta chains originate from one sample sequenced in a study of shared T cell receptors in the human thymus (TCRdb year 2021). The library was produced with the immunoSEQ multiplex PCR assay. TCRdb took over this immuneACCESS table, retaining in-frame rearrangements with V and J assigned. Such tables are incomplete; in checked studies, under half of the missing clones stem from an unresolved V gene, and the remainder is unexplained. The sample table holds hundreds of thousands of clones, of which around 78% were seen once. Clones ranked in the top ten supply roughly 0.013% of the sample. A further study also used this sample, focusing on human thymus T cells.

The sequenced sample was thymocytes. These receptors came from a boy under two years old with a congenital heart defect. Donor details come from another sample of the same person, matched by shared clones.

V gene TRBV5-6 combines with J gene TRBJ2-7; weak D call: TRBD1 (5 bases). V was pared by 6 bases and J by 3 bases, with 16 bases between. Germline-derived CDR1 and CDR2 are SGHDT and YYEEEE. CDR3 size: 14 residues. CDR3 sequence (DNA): TGTGCCAGCAATCAGGACACCAACGACTACGAGCAGTACTTC. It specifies CASNQDTNDYEQYF.

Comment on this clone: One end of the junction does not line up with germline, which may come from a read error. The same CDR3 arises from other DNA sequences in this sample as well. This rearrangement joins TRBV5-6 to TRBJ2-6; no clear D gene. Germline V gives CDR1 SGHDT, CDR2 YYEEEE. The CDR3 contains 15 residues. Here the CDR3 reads CASSCFFVGANVLTF. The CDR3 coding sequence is TGCGCCAGCAGCTGTTTTTTTGTAGGGGCCAACGTCCTGACTTTC.

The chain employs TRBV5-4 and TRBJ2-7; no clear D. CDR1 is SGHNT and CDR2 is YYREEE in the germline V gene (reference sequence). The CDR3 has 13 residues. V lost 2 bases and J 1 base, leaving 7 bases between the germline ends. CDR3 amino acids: CASSFGGSYEQYF. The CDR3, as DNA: TGTGCCAGCAGCTTCGGTGGTTCCTACGAGCAGTACTTC.

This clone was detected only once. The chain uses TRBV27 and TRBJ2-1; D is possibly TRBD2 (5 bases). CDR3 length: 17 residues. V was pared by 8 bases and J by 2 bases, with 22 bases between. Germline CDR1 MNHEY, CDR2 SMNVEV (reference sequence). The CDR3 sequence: CASLDPLEGVPYNEQFF. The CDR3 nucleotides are TGTGCCAGCTTAGACCCCCTAGAGGGAGTACCCTACAATGAGCAGTTCTTC.

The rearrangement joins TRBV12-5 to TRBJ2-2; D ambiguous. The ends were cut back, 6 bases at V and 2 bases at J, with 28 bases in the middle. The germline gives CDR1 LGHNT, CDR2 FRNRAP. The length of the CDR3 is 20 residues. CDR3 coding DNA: TGTGCTAGTGGGGAACCCGCACGGCGCTTACACGGGTCCAACACCGGGGAGCTGTTTTTT. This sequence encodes CASGEPARRLHGSNTGELFF.

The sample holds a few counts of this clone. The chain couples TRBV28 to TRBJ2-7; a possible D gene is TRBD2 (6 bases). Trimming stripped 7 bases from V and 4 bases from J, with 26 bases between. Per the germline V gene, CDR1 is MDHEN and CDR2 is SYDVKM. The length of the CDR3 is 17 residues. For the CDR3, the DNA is TGTGCCAGCACCAACCTTGTGGGACTCCATAGTTCATACGAGCAGTACTTC. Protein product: CASTNLVGLHSSYEQYF.

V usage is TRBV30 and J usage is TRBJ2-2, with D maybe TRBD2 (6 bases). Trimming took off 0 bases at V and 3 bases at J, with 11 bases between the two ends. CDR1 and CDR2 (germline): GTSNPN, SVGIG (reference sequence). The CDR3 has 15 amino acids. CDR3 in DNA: TGTGCCTGGAGTGTAGCGGGCAGCGACACCGGGGAGCTGTTTTTT. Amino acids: CAWSVAGSDTGELFF. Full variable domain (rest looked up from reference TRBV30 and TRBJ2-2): SQTIHQWPATLVQPVGSPLSLECTVEGTSNPNLYWYRQAAGRGLQLLFYSVGIGQISSEVPQNLSASRPQDRQFILSSKKLLLSDSGFYLCAWSVAGSDTGELFFGEGSRLTVL.